The following is a TCR beta chain sequence with its context. Germline lookup yields CDR1 LGHDT and CDR2 YNNKEL (reference sequence). The CDR3 spans 15 residues. V was clipped by 2 bases and J by 5 bases, with 15 bases between them. The data are from a study of blood T cell repertoires in COVID-19. Turning to the study itself: Sites in the United States, Italy and Spain provided acute and convalescent COVID-19 samples. In each case, the material was cDNA or gDNA derived from T cells, B-cell-depleted T cells, or PBMCs.

Authors' processing steps: Estimation of nucleated cell counts relied on the amplification of reference gene primers. The table came from immunoSEQ multiplex PCR; TCRdb's copy has only in-frame clones and leaves some out. The V and J calls and the clone size are those of that table, but D and trimming were determined from the DNA. The sample includes approximately 85,000 clones, roughly nine tenths of them seen just once. The sample comprised peripheral blood. The chain recombines TRBV3-1 (or the pseudogene TRBV3-2) with TRBJ1-2; D unresolved. The clonotype comes from a man in his fifties or sixties with acute or convalescent COVID-19. CDR3 DNA: TGTGCCAGCAGCCAACGAATCACAGATTATTATGGCTACACCTTC. Encoded protein: CASSQRITDYYGYTF.